What follows are 11 T cell receptor beta chains derived from one specimen sequenced in a study of spatial heterogeneity in lung cancer. The antigens for these receptors are not known. Regarding the study as a whole: The study found that expanded intratumoral alpha and beta TCR counts tracked tumor mutation counts.

From the 5' RACE reads, TCRdb called clonotypes with MiXCR, one entry per CDR3 protein. This table has 18,000 or so distinct CDR3 sequences, roughly 7.3% appearing once. Time point denoted: sample taken at primary tumor resection. The material was lung tumor tissue, obtained at surgery. The receptors here all came from a female donor with early-stage non-small cell lung cancer.

This clonotype was seen ten or more times. This chain uses TRBV7-2 with TRBJ2-3; tentative D call: TRBD1 (6 bases). The CDR3 extends over 15 amino acids. The germline CDR1 and CDR2 sequences are SGHTA and FQGNSA. V dropped 5 bases and J dropped 5 bases, with 17 bases sitting between them. Written as DNA, the CDR3 is TGTGCCAGCAGCCGAGGGTTTTACAGGGAAGATACGCAGTATTTT. Translation: CASSRGFYREDTQYF.

This clonotype was recorded many times. This rearrangement joins TRBV9 to TRBJ2-5; TRBD2 is a possible D gene (7 bases). The CDR3 runs to 15 residues. Germline CDR1 reads SGDLS; CDR2 reads YYNGEE. V lost 4 bases and J lost 4, with 17 bases in between. This chain's CDR3 is CASSFGGQGGETQYF. CDR3 DNA sequence: TGTGCCAGCAGCTTCGGGGGGCAGGGCGGAGAGACCCAGTACTTC.

This clonotype was recorded at least ten times. J is TRBJ1-5 and V is TRBV7-2; 12 bases are shared with TRBD1. Trimming took 5 bases from V and 2 from J; bases not matched to a gene: 7. CDR1 SGHTA and CDR2 FQGNSA come from the germline V gene. The CDR3 contains 17 residues. The CDR3 DNA sequence: TGTGCCAGCAGCCTCCCCGGGACAGGGGGCGGCAATCAGCCCCAGCATTTT. Its protein product is CASSLPGTGGGNQPQHF. Filled out from reference TRBV7-2 and TRBJ1-5, the complete variable domain reads GAGVSQSPSNKVTEKGKDVELRCDPISGHTALYWYRQSLGQGLEFLIYFQGNSAPDKSGLPSDRFSAERTGGSVSTLTIQRTQQEDSAVYLCASSLPGTGGGNQPQHFGDGTRLSIL.

This clonotype was counted many times. This chain connects TRBV12-3 or TRBV12-4 to TRBJ2-5; 7 bases agree with TRBD1. Trimming took 8 bases from V and 0 from J; bases not matched to a gene: 6. This CDR3 comprises 14 residues. In DNA form, the CDR3 reads TGTGCCAGCCGACCGGGACAGTACCAAGAGACCCAGTACTTC. Its protein product is CASRPGQYQETQYF.

There are a few counts of this clonotype. The chain employs TRBV20-1 and TRBJ2-3; 7 bases align to TRBD2. Trimming at V came to 5 bases and at J to 2 bases, leaving 7 bases not matched to a gene. CDR1 and CDR2 from the germline V gene are DFQATT and SNEGSKA (reference sequence). The CDR3 has 14 amino acids. The CDR3 DNA follows: TGCAGTGCTGAATCAGCGGGGATCACAGATACGCAGTATTTT. It yields the protein CSAESAGITDTQYF.

The chain has TRBV5-1 and TRBJ1-6; the match to TRBD1 covers 8 bases. The V gene end was trimmed by 4 bases and the J gene end by 6 bases; junction bases not matched to a gene: 18. The CDR3 totals 19 residues. The V gene's germline CDR1 is SGHRS and CDR2 YFSETQ. As DNA, the CDR3 is TGCGCCAGCAGCACCACCCCCCTTACCTATGGACAGGGTAATTCACCCCTCCACTTT. Protein sequence: CASSTTPLTYGQGNSPLHF.

This clonotype was observed many times. The chain has TRBV5-1 and TRBJ2-7, with TRBD1 as a possible D gene (6 bases). Trimming removed 4 bases at V and 2 bases at J, with 22 bases between. The CDR3 contains 17 residues. Germline values: CDR1 SGHRS, CDR2 YFSETQ. CDR3 sequence: CASSLIPNRDATYEQYF. In DNA form, the CDR3 reads TGCGCCAGCAGCCTAATACCCAACAGGGATGCGACCTACGAGCAGTACTTC.

This clonotype has only one observation. The V gene is TRBV7-8, the J gene TRBJ2-5; the D is unclear. The CDR3 loop spans 15 amino acids. Trimming cost V 0 bases and J 4 bases, with 12 bases left between them. In germline, CDR1 is SGHVS, CDR2 FQNEAQ. In nucleotides, the CDR3 is TGTGCCAGCAGCTTAGCTCAAGGGATAGGAGAGACCCAGTACTTC. It translates to CASSLAQGIGETQYF.

At least ten counts were recorded for this clonotype. The chain is built from TRBV7-9 and TRBJ1-5; a weak D match, TRBD1 (6 bases). Per the germline V gene, CDR1 is SEHNR and CDR2 is FQNEAQ (reference sequence). The CDR3 spans 15 residues. V dropped 1 base and J dropped 0 bases, with 7 bases sitting between them. The CDR3 DNA reads TGTGCCAGCAGCTTAGGGGACACTAGCAATCAGCCCCAGCATTTT. Its protein is CASSLGDTSNQPQHF.

Here the CDR3 DNA reads TGTGCCAGCACAGGGCGGGGGTTTGCGGATACGCAGTATTTT. This translates into CASTGRGFADTQYF. The chain carries TRBV2 and TRBJ2-3; 7 nucleotides agree with TRBD2. Germline V CDR1 and CDR2: SNHLY, FYNNEI. The CDR3 consists of 14 residues. The junction had 10 bases not matched to a gene; V was cut back by 7 bases and J by 6 bases.

Concerning this clonotype itself: A much larger clone differs by one base, so this may be a read error. V gene TRBV7-9 combines with J gene TRBJ1-1; unclear D gene. With 5 bases removed from V and 1 base from J, the gap between germline ends came to 14 bases. Germline V gene sequence: CDR1 SEHNR, CDR2 FQNEAQ (reference sequence). The CDR3 length is 15 residues. The CDR3 nucleotides read TGTGCCAGCAGCCTCAACACCGACCCGAACACTGAAGCTTTCTTT. Translating it yields CASSLNTDPNTEAFF.